The entry below gives a single T cell receptor (beta chain) sequence along with its context. A J-beta primer mix and a sample-barcoded 5' primer were used in a second PCR of roughly 7 to 12 cycles. TCRdb recomputed calls from the 5' RACE reads with MiXCR, one row per CDR3 protein. The sample lists 1.5 million to 2 million distinct CDR3 sequences, roughly 49% occurring once. CDR3 size: 12 residues. Germline V lookup: CDR1 MDHEN, CDR2 SYDVKM. This record belongs to a study of blood T cells in healthy people across ages. J is TRBJ2-7 and V is TRBV28, with TRBD1 identical over 7 bases. The tail of the sequence fits TRBJ2-5 better, so the J call may be wrong. This receptor was identified in a woman between 35 and 50 years old in good health. Sequenced: blood. The CDR3 here is CATGTGVETQYF. DNA for the CDR3: TGTGCCACCGGTACAGGGGTCGAGACCCAGTACTTC.